The T cell receptor (beta chain) under discussion was sequenced for a study of patients and donors after allogeneic stem cell transplantation. TCRdb re-derived calls from the RT-PCR reads in MiXCR, one entry per CDR3 protein. The sample yields tens of thousands of distinct CDR3 sequences, 45% to 50% seen once. The CDR3 length is 11 residues. V lost 8 bases and J 3 bases, leaving 8 bases between the germline ends. Germline loops: CDR1 MGHDK, CDR2 SYGVNS. The sequenced material came from blood, either unsorted or a sorted T cell fraction (not recorded which). The chain recombines TRBV25-1 with TRBJ2-7; D remains ambiguous. The TCR sequence derives from a human donor who was either an allogeneic HSCT recipient or a stem cell or donor lymphocyte infusion donor (not recorded which). It is not recorded whose cells these are; they may come from a transplant donor. In DNA, the CDR3 is TGTGCCAGCGAAGACCGCTACGAGCAGTACTTC. Amino acids: CASEDRYEQYF.